This T cell receptor beta chain was recorded in a study of early T cells in non-severe SARS-CoV-2 infection. Study background: The study sequenced bulk RNA from unsorted whole blood, with chains unpaired.

Trimming stripped 0 bases from V and 11 bases from J, with 13 bases between. The CDR3 extends over 13 amino acids. The germline gives CDR1 DFQATT, CDR2 SNEGSKA (reference sequence). Study observations and caveats: Anti-spike CD8 responses were favored by VDJdb matching, which missed private and CD4 specificities.

This clonotype came up a few times. Its antigen is unknown. Individual cDNA molecules carried attached unique molecular identifiers. From the 5' RACE reads, TCRdb called clonotypes with MiXCR, one entry per CDR3 protein. Seen here are 50,000 to 60,000 distinct CDR3 sequences, around 9.7% observed once, and the top ten hold roughly 20%. The sequence was obtained from an adult who was a healthcare worker with PCR-confirmed SARS-CoV-2 infection or an uninfected control (not recorded which). Sequences were obtained from whole blood. This chain joins TRBV20-1 and TRBJ1-4; the D is unclear. In DNA form, the CDR3 reads TGCAGTGCTAGAGAAGAGGCCGCAAGGAAACTGTTTTTT. Amino acid sequence: CSAREEAARKLFF.